Presented here are 11 T cell receptor beta chains from one specimen sequenced in a study of PD-1 blockade in classical Hodgkin lymphoma. Some clones are missing from TCRdb's copy, which holds only in-frame ones; the method was immunoSEQ multiplex PCR. The sample records roughly 70,000 clones, roughly 92% being singletons. Time point of the sample: newly diagnosed, previously untreated cHL patient sample. Sequencing was performed on peripheral blood mononuclear cells (PBMCs). All receptors come from a human donor with classical Hodgkin lymphoma.

The chain has TRBV2 and TRBJ2-5, with D maybe TRBD1 (6 bases). The CDR3 length is 13 residues. V lost 7 bases, J lost 1 base, and 10 bases lay in between. Germline loops: CDR1 SNHLY, CDR2 FYNNEI. The CDR3 region is CASTGTPQETQYF. CDR3 in DNA: TGTGCCAGCACTGGGACACCCCAAGAGACCCAGTACTTC.

CDR3 sequence reads: CASRETGGRTGELFF. DNA of the CDR3: TGTGCCAGCAGAGAAACAGGGGGTCGAACCGGGGAGCTGTTTTTT. The chain employs TRBV2 and TRBJ2-2; TRBD1 agrees at 8 bases. The CDR3 sequence is 15 residues long. Germline V CDR1 and CDR2: SNHLY, FYNNEI. Trimming cost V 6 bases and J 5 bases; bases outside gene matches: 8.

This chain connects TRBV10-1 to TRBJ2-4; 10 bases agree with TRBD1. CDR1 WNHNN and CDR2 SYGVQD come from the germline V gene (reference sequence). The CDR3 is 16 residues long. V gave up 7 bases and J gave up 2 bases; unmatched junction bases: 8. The CDR3 bases are TGCGCCAGCAAGGGACAGGGGTCACCAACCAAAAACATTCAGTACTTC. Protein product: CASKGQGSPTKNIQYF.

The V gene is TRBV10-3, the J gene TRBJ1-5, with D hard to call. Trimming shortened V by 0 bases and J by 0 bases, and 12 bases separated the two germline ends. The CDR3 runs to 17 residues. The germline V gene has CDR1 ENHRY and CDR2 SYGVKD. The CDR3 protein is CAISESNGAYSNQPQHF. CDR3 nucleotides: TGTGCCATCAGTGAGTCGAACGGAGCCTATAGCAATCAGCCCCAGCATTTT.

This rearrangement joins TRBV7-6 to TRBJ2-7, with D possibly being TRBD2 (5 bases). Trimming removed 2 bases at V and 5 bases at J, with 16 bases between. CDR1 SGHVS and CDR2 FNYEAQ come from the germline V gene. The CDR3 contains 15 residues. CDR3 bases: TGTGCCAGCAGCTTATCCTCGGCAGGAGGCAACGAGCAGTACTTC. It yields the protein CASSLSSAGGNEQYF.

J is TRBJ2-7 and V is TRBV14, with D maybe TRBD2 (6 bases). The CDR3 contains 14 residues. V was pared by 1 base and J by 4 bases, with 11 bases between. The germline gives CDR1 SGHDN, CDR2 FVKESK. The CDR3: CASSQASGGYEQYF. The DNA for the CDR3 is TGTGCCAGCAGCCAAGCCTCCGGGGGTTACGAGCAGTACTTC.

This chain connects TRBV19 to TRBJ2-5, with 8 bases fitting TRBD1. There are 13 residues in the CDR3. Trimming took 6 bases from V and 4 from J; bases not matched to a gene: 4. Germline CDR1 LNHDA, CDR2 SQIVND (reference sequence). For the CDR3, the DNA is TGTGCCAGTAGAGACAGGGGCGGAGAGACCCAGTACTTC. This codes for CASRDRGGETQYF.

This chain uses TRBV11-2 with TRBJ2-4; a weak D match, TRBD2 (5 bases). Per germline, CDR1 SGHAT and CDR2 FQNNGV. V dropped 0 bases and J dropped 1 base, with 13 bases sitting between them. The length of the CDR3 is 17 residues. CDR3 coding DNA: TGTGCCAGCAGCTTAGATGAGCGGCTGGTGGCCAAAAACATTCAGTACTTC. Translating it yields CASSLDERLVAKNIQYF.

J is TRBJ1-4 and V is TRBV5-1; 8 bases fit TRBD1. This CDR3 region has 14 residues. Germline lookup yields CDR1 SGHRS and CDR2 YFSETQ. The V and J ends lost 4 bases and 8 bases, in that order; junction bases with no gene match: 7. This CDR3 reads CASSQDRVGEKLFF. The CDR3 DNA reads as TGCGCCAGCAGCCAGGACAGGGTCGGCGAAAAACTGTTTTTT.

The chain couples TRBV7-2 to TRBJ2-7, with 10 bases aligning to TRBD1. V lost 5 bases to trimming and J lost 4 bases; unmatched junction nucleotides: 5. This CDR3 comprises 14 residues. The germline CDR1 and CDR2 sequences are SGHTA and FQGNSA. DNA of the CDR3: TGTGCCAGCAGCCCTGACAGGGGGCGTTACGAGCAGTACTTC. Protein product: CASSPDRGRYEQYF. Filled out from reference TRBV7-2 and TRBJ2-7, the complete variable domain reads GAGVSQSPSNKVTEKGKDVELRCDPISGHTALYWYRQSLGQGLEFLIYFQGNSAPDKSGLPSDRFSAERTGGSVSTLTIQRTQQEDSAVYLCASSPDRGRYEQYFGPGTRLTVT.

This clone has just a few counts. The V and J genes are TRBV27 and TRBJ1-6, with a tentative D call TRBD1 (6 bases). Germline V gives CDR1 MNHEY, CDR2 SMNVEV (reference sequence). The CDR3 runs to 14 residues. Trimming left V 6 bases short and J 8 bases short, with 14 bases between. The CDR3 DNA follows: TGTGCCAGCAGGGAGGGGGGGGCTCATTCACCCCTCCACTTT. It encodes CASREGGAHSPLHF.